The 10 T cell receptor beta chains below all came from one sample that was sequenced in a study of radiation and T cells in renal cell carcinoma. TCRdb's table, derived via immunoSEQ multiplex PCR, lists solely in-frame clones and lacks some. The sample contains tens of thousands of clones, over 65% of which appear only once. Documented time point: baseline pretreatment blood. As to treatment: 15 Gy SBRT to primary tumor, nephrectomy 4 weeks later. The material sequenced was blood, taken from a patient whose treatment included radiotherapy and nephrectomy. All receptors derive from a man between 60 and 75 years old with renal cell carcinoma.

This chain joins TRBV18 and TRBJ1-5, with D unresolved. CDR3 length equals 12 residues. The ends were cut back, 4 bases at V and 5 bases at J, with 6 bases in the middle. The germline gives CDR1 KGHSH, CDR2 LQKENI. CDR3 residues: CASSLEDQPQHF. CDR3 coding DNA: TGTGCCAGCTCACTGGAGGATCAGCCCCAGCATTTT. Combining the CDR3 with reference TRBV18 and TRBJ1-5 gives the whole variable domain NAGVMQNPRHLVRRRGQEARLRCSPMKGHSHVYWYRQLPEEGLKFMVYLQKENIIDESGMPKERFSAEFPKEGPSILRIQQVVRGDSAAYFCASSLEDQPQHFGDGTRLSIL.

This clone was recorded a few times. The germline gene is not matched at one end of the junction; a read error may be the cause. In DNA, the CDR3 is TGTGCCAGCTCACCCAATACAGGGTCCTCCGAGCAGTACTTC. This gives the protein CASSPNTGSSEQYF. The genes are TRBV18 and TRBJ2-7; D may be TRBD1 (6 bases). The CDR3 spans 14 residues. Germline values: CDR1 KGHSH, CDR2 LQKENI.

This clone occurred a few times. The chain has TRBV27 and TRBJ2-7; 8 nucleotides agree with TRBD1. V trimming: 2 bases; J trimming: 3 bases; junction bases outside the gene matches: 6. The CDR3 extends over 15 amino acids. CDR1 is MNHEY, CDR2 SMNVEV, per germline (reference sequence). The CDR3 DNA reads as TGTGCCAGCAGTTTAGGGCCAGGGGGCGTCTACGAGCAGTACTTC. This translates into CASSLGPGGVYEQYF.

This clone was seen just once. The gene calls are TRBV9 and TRBJ2-5; 8 bases map to TRBD2. The CDR3 totals 17 residues. The trim removed 3 bases at V and 3 bases at J, leaving 13 bases unmatched. Germline assignment: CDR1 SGDLS and CDR2 YYNGEE. CDR3 amino acids: CASSGGSGGPREETQYF. CDR3 nucleotides: TGTGCCAGCAGCGGCGGCTCGGGAGGGCCTAGGGAAGAGACCCAGTACTTC.

The chain has TRBV27 and TRBJ2-7, with TRBD1 identical over 9 bases. Germline CDR1 is MNHEY and CDR2 is SMNVEV (reference sequence). This CDR3 is 15 amino acids long. Trimming took 6 bases from V and 3 from J; bases not matched to a gene: 9. The CDR3 loop reads CASRNPGQGHYEQYF. CDR3 nucleotide sequence: TGTGCCAGCAGGAACCCGGGACAGGGTCACTACGAGCAGTACTTC.

This clone came up a few times. The chain recombines TRBV4-1 with TRBJ2-3; D unresolved. CDR1 is MGHRA, CDR2 YSYEKL, per germline. V dropped 1 base and J dropped 6 bases, with 11 bases sitting between them. The CDR3 totals 14 residues. CDR3 DNA sequence: TGCGCCAGCAGCCAAGTTTCAGATTCGGATACGCAGTATTTT. This gives the protein CASSQVSDSDTQYF.

The V and J genes are TRBV4-1 and TRBJ2-7, with TRBD1 matching 8 bases. The V and J ends lost 2 bases and 3 bases, in that order; junction bases with no gene match: 9. CDR3 length: 16 residues. Germline V CDR1 and CDR2: MGHRA, YSYEKL. CDR3 bases: TGCGCCAGCAGCCAACTAGGAGTTACAGGGGGCTACGAGCAGTACTTC. This sequence encodes CASSQLGVTGGYEQYF.

The chain employs TRBV11-2 and TRBJ2-2; unclear D gene. The CDR3 is made up of 18 amino acids. Germline CDR1 and CDR2: SGHAT and FQNNGV. With 4 bases removed from V and 0 bases from J, the gap between germline ends came to 18 bases. The CDR3 region has the DNA TGTGCCAGCAGCTACCTCCCCTTGAGCGCCTCGAACACCGGGGAGCTGTTTTTT. It specifies CASSYLPLSASNTGELFF.

This clone was seen only once. V gene TRBV4-3 combines with J gene TRBJ2-3; D ambiguous. The CDR3 loop spans 16 amino acids. Trimming removed 0 bases at V and 0 bases at J, with 10 bases between. The germline gives CDR1 LGHNA, CDR2 YSLEER. The CDR3 protein is CASSQEWLPSTDTQYF. The CDR3 nucleotides are TGCGCCAGCAGCCAAGAGTGGCTACCTAGCACAGATACGCAGTATTTT.

The chain recombines TRBV9 with TRBJ2-7; 8 nucleotides align to TRBD1. CDR1 is SGDLS and CDR2 is YYNGEE in the germline V gene. V shed 0 bases and J 1 base; nucleotides not matched to a gene: 9. The CDR3 is 17 residues long. The CDR3: CASSVGQGSLISYEQYF. CDR3 DNA sequence: TGTGCCAGCAGCGTAGGACAGGGGTCCCTCATATCCTACGAGCAGTACTTC.